The present TCR beta chain was sequenced within a study of neurological immune-mediated disorders (dated by TCRdb to between 2017 and 2020). Broadly, across the study: The study compared peripheral blood TCR-beta repertoires of HTLV-I-associated myelopathy (HAM/TSP) patients, multiple sclerosis patients and healthy controls using UMI-based sequencing. Alongside PBMC samples, the set of 106 TCR-beta libraries contained longitudinal samples, technical triplicates, and paired CD4+ and CD8+ T-cell subsets that had been sorted. The cohort included 60 to 75 subjects: some 14 with HAM/TSP, approximately 34 with multiple sclerosis, and 20 or so healthy controls. Results and caveats for the whole study, not just this receptor: No identical CDR3 amino acid sequences were found to be shared among expanded clones across subjects, suggesting that TCR-beta repertoires were private in all groups. TCR clonal expansion was greatest in HAM/TSP patients and smallest in MS patients, who ranked below even healthy controls.

cDNA synthesis used template-switch 5'RACE with a primer carrying a 10-nucleotide random unique molecular identifier tagging each TCR transcript. Every sequencing run covered 15-18 subjects and yielded more than 170 million TCR-beta sequences. The RNeasy kit was used to extract total RNA. TCR-beta VDJ regions were amplified with primers for the TCR constant region and the 5'RACE anchor, using the KAPA Real-time Library Amplification kit. Sample indexes and Illumina adaptors were added in a first PCR, after which library yield was increased in a second PCR. After Ampure bead purification, the roughly 650 bp TCR product was size-selected on a 2% E-gel SizeSelection system. Before pooling, library quality was assessed on a Bioanalyzer, concentration was determined with Qubit, and library quantification was performed with the Kapa Library Quantification kit. Libraries were sequenced paired-end 2 x 150 bp on an Illumina HiSeq 2500. To increase sequence diversity, roughly 23-30% phiX was spiked into each library pool. Regarding the original processing steps: The UMI-based MiGEC pipeline processed quality-filtered reads and removed over 75% of raw TCR sequences during error correction. IMGT germline references were used for aligning VDJ genes, and each clonotype was defined as a unique CDR3 amino acid sequence together with its V-J genes. Clonal expansion, Shannon diversity, and CDR3 relatedness (CalcPairwiseDistances, ClusterSamples) were evaluated with VDJtools, and phylogenetic trees were built with CLCbio workbench. Clones with at least 8 unique UMIs were defined as expanded, with this threshold being based on coefficient-of-variation modelling across technical triplicates. TCRdb reran the public reads through fastp at Q25 and MiXCR, keeping productive beta chains. For every CDR3 protein sequence, its rows merge into one entry that carries the most common genes and DNA. It is TCRdb's table, rather than the study itself, that gives the V and J calls and clone size. The sample yields about 24,000 distinct CDR3 sequences; roughly 7% were counted once. Jointly, the top ten make up approximately 4.3% of the sample.

This clonotype was observed many times. This receptor's antigen is unknown. Within one base of it there is no much larger clone, and no base qualities were kept. Blood bank volunteers in Maryland, USA served as the healthy controls. For the unsorted PBMC libraries, 2 million PBMCs were stored in RNAlater at -80 degrees C until RNA extraction and were used to generate the libraries. Peripheral blood was subjected to Ficoll-Hypaque density gradient centrifugation to isolate PBMCs, which were then cryopreserved in liquid nitrogen. From the cysteine up to the phenylalanine, the CDR3 has a length of 15 residues. Only the CDR3 region is kept as DNA, spanning 45 bases read in frame from base 1. CDR1 and CDR2 (MNHNY, SVGAGI) derive from the germline V gene (reference sequence). V was cut back by 6 bases and J by 3 bases, leaving a gap of 17 bases between them.

The rearranged chain carries TRBV6-6 and TRBJ1-2; the D gene is perhaps TRBD1, from 5 matching bases. The receptor comes from a middle-aged woman in good health. The material sequenced was PBMCs. CDR3 loop: CASRRSETVHYGYTF. The nucleotide sequence reads as follows: TGTGCCAGCAGGCGAAGCGAGACAGTACACTATGGCTACACCTTC.